The 15 T cell receptor beta chains reported below all come from one sample, sequenced in a study of siplizumab effects on memory and regulatory T cells. The table came from immunoSEQ multiplex PCR; TCRdb's copy has only in-frame clones and leaves some out. The profile shows 90,000 to 120,000 clones, roughly nine tenths of them singletons. The material sequenced was Tregs sorted from blood. Receptors were obtained from a human donor in good health.

The V call is TRBV19, the J call TRBJ1-3, with D tentatively TRBD1 (6 bases). Germline V lookup: CDR1 LNHDA, CDR2 SQIVND (reference sequence). V lost 8 bases and J lost 5, with 16 bases in between. This CDR3 is 14 amino acids long. DNA for the CDR3: TGTGCCAGTGGGGGGGGCAGAGGACGAAACACCATATATTTT. Translating gives CASGGGRGRNTIYF.

This chain uses TRBV11-2 with TRBJ2-7; TRBD2 matches at 8 bases. Germline CDR1 and CDR2: SGHAT and FQNNGV. J gave up 6 bases and V 5 bases, and 6 bases lay outside the gene matches. CDR3 size: 13 residues. CDR3 sequence: CASSTGRAFEQYF. CDR3 DNA sequence: TGTGCCAGCAGCACCGGGAGGGCCTTCGAGCAGTACTTC.

The rearrangement joins TRBV28 to TRBJ1-5; D may be TRBD1 (5 bases). V was pared by 7 bases and J by 7 bases, with 14 bases between. The length of the CDR3 is 13 residues. Per the germline V gene, CDR1 is MDHEN and CDR2 is SYDVKM. Here the CDR3 DNA reads TGTGCCAGCAATGTAAGGGGCGTGCAGCCCCAGCATTTT. Protein sequence: CASNVRGVQPQHF.

The chain is built from TRBV10-1 and TRBJ1-1, with 8 bases that match TRBD1. The length of the CDR3 is 15 residues. V was clipped by 5 bases and J by 6 bases; unmatched bases: 11. Germline loops: CDR1 WNHNN, CDR2 SYGVQD (reference sequence). CDR3 residues: CASSPMDREGPEAFF. The CDR3 region has the DNA TGCGCCAGCAGTCCGATGGACAGGGAAGGCCCTGAAGCTTTCTTT.

The chain joins TRBV11-1 to TRBJ2-2; D perhaps matches TRBD2 (6 bases). Trimming shortened V by 5 bases and J by 4 bases, and 14 bases separated the two germline ends. Germline V gene sequence: CDR1 SGHAT, CDR2 FQDESV (reference sequence). The CDR3 totals 15 residues. The CDR3 region is CASSPQGLITGELFF. CDR3 in DNA: TGTGCCAGCAGCCCTCAAGGACTAATCACCGGGGAGCTGTTTTTT.

The V gene is TRBV2, the J gene TRBJ2-7; no reliable D call. CDR3 size: 12 residues. V lost 6 bases and J 4 bases, leaving 10 bases between the germline ends. Per germline, CDR1 SNHLY and CDR2 FYNNEI. Here the CDR3 reads CASRPRLYEQYF. The CDR3 DNA reads TGTGCCAGCAGACCCCGTTTATACGAGCAGTACTTC.

DNA for the CDR3: TGTGCCAGTAGCCCGGGGAGGACCGGGGAGCTGTTTTTT. Its translation is CASSPGRTGELFF. This chain links TRBV19 with TRBJ2-2, with a tentative D call TRBD2 (6 bases). The CDR3 has 13 residues. Germline values: CDR1 LNHDA, CDR2 SQIVND (reference sequence). V was trimmed by 6 bases and J by 5 bases, leaving 10 bases between them. The whole variable domain, remainder taken from reference TRBV19 and TRBJ2-2, is DGGITQSPKYLFRKEGQNVTLSCEQNLNHDAMYWYRQDPGQGLRLIYYSQIVNDFQKGDIAEGYSVSREKKESFPLTVTSAQKNPTAFYLCASSPGRTGELFFGEGSRLTVL.

This clone appeared a single time. The gene calls are TRBV7-3 and TRBJ1-1; perhaps TRBD1 as D (5 bases). CDR1 is SGHTA, CDR2 FQGTGA, per germline. V was cut by 0 bases and J by 4 bases, with 12 bases left in between. The CDR3 spans 15 residues. The CDR3 loop reads CASSLTVGAATEAFF. For the CDR3, the DNA is TGTGCCAGCAGCTTAACTGTCGGGGCGGCCACTGAAGCTTTCTTT. The entire variable domain, with the rest obtained from reference TRBV7-3 and TRBJ1-1, is as follows: GAGVSQTPSNKVTEKGKYVELRCDPISGHTALYWYRQSLGQGPEFLIYFQGTGAADDSGLPNDRFFAVRPEGSVSTLKIQRTERGDSAVYLCASSLTVGAATEAFFGQGTRLTVV.

This chain links TRBV6-6 with TRBJ1-3; D gene unclear. The CDR3 is 13 residues long. V lost 2 bases, J lost 4 bases, and 6 bases lay in between. The germline V gene encodes CDR1 MNHNY and CDR2 SVGAGI (reference sequence). The CDR3 nucleotides read TGTGCCAGCAGTTACAGGAGCGGAAACACCATATATTTT. Its protein product is CASSYRSGNTIYF.

This chain uses TRBV18 with TRBJ2-1; 11 nucleotides agree with TRBD2. This CDR3 contains 15 residues. Looked up from germline, CDR1 is KGHSH and CDR2 is LQKENI. V trimming: 6 bases; J trimming: 5 bases; junction bases outside the gene matches: 6. The CDR3 coding sequence is TGTGCCAGCTCTACGACTAGCGGGGTGAACAATGAGCAGTTCTTC. Translated: CASSTTSGVNNEQFF.

This clone has a single count. The V and J genes are TRBV19 and TRBJ1-4; 9 bases map to TRBD1. V lost 9 bases and J lost 6; bases outside the gene matches: 5. CDR3 length: 13 residues. Germline CDR1 reads LNHDA; CDR2 reads SQIVND (reference sequence). The CDR3 DNA follows: TGTGCCAGCAAACAGGGGGCGGATGAAAAACTGTTTTTT. Residues: CASKQGADEKLFF.

This chain joins TRBV6-5 and TRBJ2-7; the D gene is possibly TRBD2 (6 bases). The CDR3 covers 14 residues. The germline V gene has CDR1 MNHEY and CDR2 SVGAGI. V lost 6 bases, J lost 0 bases, and 12 bases lay in between. The CDR3 sequence: CASSSGTRSYEQYF. The CDR3 nucleotides read TGTGCCAGCAGCTCCGGGACTCGCTCCTACGAGCAGTACTTC.

The J gene is TRBJ2-1, the V gene TRBV5-1; D is undetermined. V was cut by 0 bases and J by 9 bases, with 16 bases left in between. Germline V lookup: CDR1 SGHRS, CDR2 YFSETQ. This CDR3 has 15 residues. The CDR3 region has the DNA TGCGCCAGCAGCTTGGTGGGCTTCCCACCGGGTGAGCAGTTCTTC. The encoded protein is CASSLVGFPPGEQFF.

The chain's CDR3 is CASSLDPRSPLHF. The DNA for the CDR3 is TGTGCCAGCAGCTTAGACCCAAGGTCACCCCTCCACTTT. The chain joins TRBV7-6 to TRBJ1-6; D is ambiguous. The V gene lost 1 base and the J gene lost 10 bases, with 8 bases spanning the gap. This CDR3 comprises 13 residues. Germline V CDR1 and CDR2: SGHVS, FNYEAQ.

The genes are TRBV6-6 and TRBJ2-7; perhaps TRBD2 as D (7 bases). CDR3 length: 15 amino acids. The V end lost 4 bases, the J end lost 0 bases, and 13 bases lay between the germline ends. Per the germline V gene, CDR1 is MNHNY and CDR2 is SVGAGI (reference sequence). The CDR3 DNA follows: TGTGCCAGCAGTTCCTCGGGGGGCAGCTCCTACGAGCAGTACTTC. Amino acids: CASSSSGGSSYEQYF.